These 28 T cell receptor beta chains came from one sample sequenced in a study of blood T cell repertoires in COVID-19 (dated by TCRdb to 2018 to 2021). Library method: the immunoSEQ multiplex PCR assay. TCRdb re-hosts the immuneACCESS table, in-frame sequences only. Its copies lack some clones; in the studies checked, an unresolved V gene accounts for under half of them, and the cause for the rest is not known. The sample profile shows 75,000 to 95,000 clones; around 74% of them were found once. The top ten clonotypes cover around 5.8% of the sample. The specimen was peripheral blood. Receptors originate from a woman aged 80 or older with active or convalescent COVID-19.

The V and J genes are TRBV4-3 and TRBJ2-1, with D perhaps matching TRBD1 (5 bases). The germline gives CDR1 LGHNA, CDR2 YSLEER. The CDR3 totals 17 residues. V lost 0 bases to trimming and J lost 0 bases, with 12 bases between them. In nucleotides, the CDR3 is TGCGCCAGCAGCCAAGATATCACAGGAAGCTCCTACAATGAGCAGTTCTTC. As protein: CASSQDITGSSYNEQFF.

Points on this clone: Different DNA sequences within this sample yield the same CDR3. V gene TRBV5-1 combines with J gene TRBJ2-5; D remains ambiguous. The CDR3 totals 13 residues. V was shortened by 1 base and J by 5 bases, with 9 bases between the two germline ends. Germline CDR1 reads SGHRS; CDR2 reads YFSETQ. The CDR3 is CASSLTGVETQYF. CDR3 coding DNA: TGCGCCAGCAGCTTGACGGGTGTTGAGACCCAGTACTTC.

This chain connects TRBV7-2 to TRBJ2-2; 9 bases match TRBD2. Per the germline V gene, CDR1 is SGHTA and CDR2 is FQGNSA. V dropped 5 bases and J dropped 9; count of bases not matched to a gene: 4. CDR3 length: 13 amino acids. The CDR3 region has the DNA TGTGCCAGCAGCGATAGCGGGAGAAGGGAGCTGTTTTTT. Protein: CASSDSGRRELFF. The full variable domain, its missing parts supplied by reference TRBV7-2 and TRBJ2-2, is GAGVSQSPSNKVTEKGKDVELRCDPISGHTALYWYRQSLGQGLEFLIYFQGNSAPDKSGLPSDRFSAERTGGSVSTLTIQRTQQEDSAVYLCASSDSGRRELFFGEGSRLTVL.

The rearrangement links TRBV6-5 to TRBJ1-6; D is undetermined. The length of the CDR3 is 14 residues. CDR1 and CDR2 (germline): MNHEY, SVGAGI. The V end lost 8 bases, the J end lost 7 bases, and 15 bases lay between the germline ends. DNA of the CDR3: TGTGCCAGCTGGCCACAAGGCAGGAATTCACCCCTCCACTTT. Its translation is CASWPQGRNSPLHF.

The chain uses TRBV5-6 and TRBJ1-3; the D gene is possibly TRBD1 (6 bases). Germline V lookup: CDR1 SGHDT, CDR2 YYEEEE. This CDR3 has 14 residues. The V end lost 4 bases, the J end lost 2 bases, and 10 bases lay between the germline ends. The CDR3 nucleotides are TGTGCCAGCAGCCAATGGGACACTGGAAACACCATATATTTT. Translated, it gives CASSQWDTGNTIYF.

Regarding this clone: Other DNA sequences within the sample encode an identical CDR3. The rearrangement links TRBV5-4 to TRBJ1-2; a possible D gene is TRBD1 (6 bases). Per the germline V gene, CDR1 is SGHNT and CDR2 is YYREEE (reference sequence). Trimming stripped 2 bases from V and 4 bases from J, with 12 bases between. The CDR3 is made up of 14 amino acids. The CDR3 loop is CASSLGGGSYGYTF. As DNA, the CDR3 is TGTGCCAGCAGCTTAGGGGGAGGGAGCTATGGCTACACCTTC. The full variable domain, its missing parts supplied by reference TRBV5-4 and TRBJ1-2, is ETGVTQSPTHLIKTRGQQVTLRCSSQSGHNTVSWYQQALGQGPQFIFQYYREEENGRGNFPPRFSGLQFPNYSSELNVNALELDDSALYLCASSLGGGSYGYTFGSGTRLTVV.

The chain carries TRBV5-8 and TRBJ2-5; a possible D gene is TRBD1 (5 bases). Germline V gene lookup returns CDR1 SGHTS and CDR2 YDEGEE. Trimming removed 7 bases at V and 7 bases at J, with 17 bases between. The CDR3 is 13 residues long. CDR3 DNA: TGTGCCAGCCGACGCCACGACAGTGGGACCCAGTACTTC. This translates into CASRRHDSGTQYF.

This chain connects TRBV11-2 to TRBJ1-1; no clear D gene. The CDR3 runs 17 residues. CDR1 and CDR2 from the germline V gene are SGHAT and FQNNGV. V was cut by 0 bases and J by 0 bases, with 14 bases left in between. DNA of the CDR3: TGTGCCAGCAGCTTAGAGGGCGCCATCGGGGTGAACACTGAAGCTTTCTTT. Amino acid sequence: CASSLEGAIGVNTEAFF.

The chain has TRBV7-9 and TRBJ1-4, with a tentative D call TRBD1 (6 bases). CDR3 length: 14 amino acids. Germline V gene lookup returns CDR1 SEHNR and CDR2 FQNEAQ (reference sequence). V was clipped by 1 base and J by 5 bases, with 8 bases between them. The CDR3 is CASSLGTANEKLFF. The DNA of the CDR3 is TGTGCCAGCAGCTTAGGGACAGCGAATGAAAAACTGTTTTTT.

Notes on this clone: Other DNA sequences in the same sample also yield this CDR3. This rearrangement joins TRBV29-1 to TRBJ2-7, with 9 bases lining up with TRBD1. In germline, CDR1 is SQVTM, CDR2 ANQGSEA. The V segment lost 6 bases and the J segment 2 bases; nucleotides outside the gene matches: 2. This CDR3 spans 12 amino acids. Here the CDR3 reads CSVGQGTYEQYF. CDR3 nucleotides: TGCAGCGTAGGACAGGGGACCTACGAGCAGTACTTC.

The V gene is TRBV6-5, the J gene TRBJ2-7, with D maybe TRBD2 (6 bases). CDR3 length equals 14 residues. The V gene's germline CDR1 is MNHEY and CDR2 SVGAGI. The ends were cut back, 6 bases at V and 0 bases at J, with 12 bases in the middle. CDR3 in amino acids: CASRRERSSYEQYF. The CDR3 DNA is TGTGCCAGCAGACGGGAGAGGAGCTCCTACGAGCAGTACTTC.

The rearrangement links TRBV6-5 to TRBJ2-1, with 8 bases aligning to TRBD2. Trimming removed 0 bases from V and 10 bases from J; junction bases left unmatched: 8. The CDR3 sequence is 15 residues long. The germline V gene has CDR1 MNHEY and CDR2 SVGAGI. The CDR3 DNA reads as TGTGCCAGCAGTTACTCTCCGGGACTAGACGGAGAGCAGTTCTTC. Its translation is CASSYSPGLDGEQFF.

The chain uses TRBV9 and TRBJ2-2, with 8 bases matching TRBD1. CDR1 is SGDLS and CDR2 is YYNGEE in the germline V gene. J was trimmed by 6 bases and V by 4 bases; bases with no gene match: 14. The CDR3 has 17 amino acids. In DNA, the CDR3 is TGTGCCAGCAGCCGCCCACGGGGGCAGGGGGCATCCGGGGAGCTGTTTTTT. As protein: CASSRPRGQGASGELFF. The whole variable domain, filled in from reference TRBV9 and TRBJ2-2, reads DSGVTQTPKHLITATGQRVTLRCSPRSGDLSVYWYQQSLDQGLQFLIQYYNGEERAKGNILERFSAQQFPDLHSELNLSSLELGDSALYFCASSRPRGQGASGELFFGEGSRLTVL.

The CDR3 DNA follows: TGTGCCACCAGCTCTAAAACAGGGGGCCACACTGAAGCTTTCTTT. It specifies CATSSKTGGHTEAFF. V is TRBV15 and J is TRBJ1-1, with 9 bases that match TRBD1. The CDR3 runs 15 residues. V dropped 5 bases and J dropped 3; count of bases not matched to a gene: 7. Germline V gene data show CDR1 as LNHNV and CDR2 as YYDKDF (reference sequence).

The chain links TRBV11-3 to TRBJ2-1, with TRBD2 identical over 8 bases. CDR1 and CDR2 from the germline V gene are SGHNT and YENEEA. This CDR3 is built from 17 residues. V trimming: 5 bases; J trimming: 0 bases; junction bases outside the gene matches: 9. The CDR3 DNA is TGTGCCAGCAGCACTAGCGGAGATCTTAGCTCCTACAATGAGCAGTTCTTC. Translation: CASSTSGDLSSYNEQFF.

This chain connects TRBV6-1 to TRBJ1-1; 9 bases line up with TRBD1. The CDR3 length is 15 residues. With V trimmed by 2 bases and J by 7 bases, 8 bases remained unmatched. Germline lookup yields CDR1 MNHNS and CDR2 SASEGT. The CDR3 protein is CASSESGTGSGEAFF. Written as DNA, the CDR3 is TGTGCCAGCAGTGAATCCGGGACAGGGTCTGGTGAAGCTTTCTTT.

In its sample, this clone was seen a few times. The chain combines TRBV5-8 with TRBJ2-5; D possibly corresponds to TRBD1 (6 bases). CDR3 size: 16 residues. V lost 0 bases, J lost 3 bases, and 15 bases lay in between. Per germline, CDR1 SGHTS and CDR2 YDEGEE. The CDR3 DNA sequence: TGTGCCAGCAGCTTGGCCGGACAGTACGGCGAAGAGACCCAGTACTTC. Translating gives CASSLAGQYGEETQYF. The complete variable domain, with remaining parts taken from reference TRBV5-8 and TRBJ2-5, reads EAGVTQSPTHLIKTRGQQATLRCSPISGHTSVYWYQQALGLGLQFLLWYDEGEERNRGNFPPRFSGRQFPNYSSELNVNALELEDSALYLCASSLAGQYGEETQYFGPGTRLLVL.

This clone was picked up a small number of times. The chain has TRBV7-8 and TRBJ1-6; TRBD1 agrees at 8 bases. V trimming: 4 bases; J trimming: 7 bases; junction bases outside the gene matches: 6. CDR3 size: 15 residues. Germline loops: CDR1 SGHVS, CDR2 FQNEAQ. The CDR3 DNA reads TGTGCCAGCAGCTCAAGACAGGGGATGAATTCACCCCTCCACTTT. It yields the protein CASSSRQGMNSPLHF.

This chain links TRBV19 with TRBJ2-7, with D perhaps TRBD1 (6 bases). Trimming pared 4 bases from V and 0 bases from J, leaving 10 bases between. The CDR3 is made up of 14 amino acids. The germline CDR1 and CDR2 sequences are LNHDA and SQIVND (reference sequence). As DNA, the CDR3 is TGTGCCAGTAGTACCGGACAGAACTCCTACGAGCAGTACTTC. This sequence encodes CASSTGQNSYEQYF.

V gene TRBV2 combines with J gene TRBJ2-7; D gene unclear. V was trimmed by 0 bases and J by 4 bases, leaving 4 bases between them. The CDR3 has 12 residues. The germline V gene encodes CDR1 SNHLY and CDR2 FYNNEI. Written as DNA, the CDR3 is TGTGCCAGCAGTGAAGCCCCGTACGAGCAGTACTTC. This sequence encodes CASSEAPYEQYF.

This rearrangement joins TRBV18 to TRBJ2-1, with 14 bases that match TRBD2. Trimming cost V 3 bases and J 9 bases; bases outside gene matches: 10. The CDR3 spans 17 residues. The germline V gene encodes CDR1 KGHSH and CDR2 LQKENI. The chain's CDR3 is CASSPLSGLAGEGEQFF. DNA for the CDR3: TGTGCCAGCTCACCGTTATCGGGACTAGCGGGAGAGGGTGAGCAGTTCTTC.

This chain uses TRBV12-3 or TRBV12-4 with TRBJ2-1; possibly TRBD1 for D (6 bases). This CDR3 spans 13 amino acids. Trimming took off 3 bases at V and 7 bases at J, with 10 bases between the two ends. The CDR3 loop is CASSFGTGNEQFF. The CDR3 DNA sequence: TGTGCCAGCAGTTTCGGCACAGGGAATGAGCAGTTCTTC.

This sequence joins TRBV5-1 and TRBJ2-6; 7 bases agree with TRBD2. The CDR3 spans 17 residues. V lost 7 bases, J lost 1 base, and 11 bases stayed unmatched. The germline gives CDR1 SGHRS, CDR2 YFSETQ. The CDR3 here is CASAPWGGMSGANVLTF. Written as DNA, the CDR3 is TGCGCCAGCGCCCCTTGGGGGGGGATGTCTGGGGCCAACGTCCTGACTTTC.

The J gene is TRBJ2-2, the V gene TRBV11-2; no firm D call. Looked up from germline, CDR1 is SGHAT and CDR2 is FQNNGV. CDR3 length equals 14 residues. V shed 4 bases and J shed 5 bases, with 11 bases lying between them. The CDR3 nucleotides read TGTGCCAGCAGCTCCCCCAAAGCGACCGGGGAGCTGTTTTTT. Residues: CASSSPKATGELFF.

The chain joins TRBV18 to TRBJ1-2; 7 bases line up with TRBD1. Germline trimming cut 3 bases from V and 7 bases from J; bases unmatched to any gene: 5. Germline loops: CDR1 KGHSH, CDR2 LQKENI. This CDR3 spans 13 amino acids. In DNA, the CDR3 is TGTGCCAGCTCACCTGAGGGGGCGGTTGGCTACACCTTC. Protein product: CASSPEGAVGYTF.

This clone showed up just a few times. The DNA for the CDR3 is TGCGCCAGCAGCTCTGCCGGGGACAGCCTGGGAAACACCATATATTTT. This translates into CASSSAGDSLGNTIYF. V is TRBV5-1 and J is TRBJ1-3; 7 bases agree with TRBD1. The V segment lost 3 bases and the J segment 4 bases; nucleotides outside the gene matches: 10. The germline V gene encodes CDR1 SGHRS and CDR2 YFSETQ. The CDR3 totals 16 residues. Full variable domain (remainder filled in from reference TRBV5-1 and TRBJ1-3): KAGVTQTPRYLIKTRGQQVTLSCSPISGHRSVSWYQQTPGQGLQFLFEYFSETQRNKGNFPGRFSGRQFSNSRSEMNVSTLELGDSALYLCASSSAGDSLGNTIYFGEGSWLTVV.

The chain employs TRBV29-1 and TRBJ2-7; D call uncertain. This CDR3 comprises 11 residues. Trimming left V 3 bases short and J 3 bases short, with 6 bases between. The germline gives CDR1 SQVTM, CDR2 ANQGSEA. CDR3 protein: CSVEGLYEQYF. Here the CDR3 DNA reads TGCAGCGTTGAGGGCCTCTACGAGCAGTACTTC.

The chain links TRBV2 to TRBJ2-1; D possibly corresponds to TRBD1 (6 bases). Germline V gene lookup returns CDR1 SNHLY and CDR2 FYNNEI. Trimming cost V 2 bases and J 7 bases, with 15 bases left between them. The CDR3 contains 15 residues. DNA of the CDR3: TGTGCCAGCAGTGAACAGGGGCTGGACCTAAATGAGCAGTTCTTC. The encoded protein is CASSEQGLDLNEQFF.